This TCR beta chain was obtained from a study of blood T cells in healthy people across ages. Through a sample-barcoded 5' primer and a J-beta primer mix, a second PCR was run for 7 to 11 cycles. Via MiXCR, TCRdb re-called the 5' RACE reads, giving one row per CDR3 protein. The sample lists more than 900,000 distinct CDR3 sequences; 20% to 25% were seen once. V was pared by 1 base and J by 1 base, with 16 bases between. This CDR3 is built from 17 residues. CDR1 and CDR2 from the germline V gene are LGHNA and YSLEER. Another study also made use of these data, one on T cells of mothers and their children. As that study records: It was through the M1S primer of the second PCR that sample barcodes and 2-4 random nucleotides were added.

The specimen sequenced was blood. The sequence came from a girl aged 2-10 years in good health. This chain connects TRBV4-3 to TRBJ1-1; D perhaps matches TRBD1 (5 bases). The CDR3 spells CASSQGAAGQKNTEAFF. The DNA for the CDR3 is TGCGCCAGCAGCCAAGGGGCCGCGGGGCAGAAGAACACTGAAGCTTTCTTT.